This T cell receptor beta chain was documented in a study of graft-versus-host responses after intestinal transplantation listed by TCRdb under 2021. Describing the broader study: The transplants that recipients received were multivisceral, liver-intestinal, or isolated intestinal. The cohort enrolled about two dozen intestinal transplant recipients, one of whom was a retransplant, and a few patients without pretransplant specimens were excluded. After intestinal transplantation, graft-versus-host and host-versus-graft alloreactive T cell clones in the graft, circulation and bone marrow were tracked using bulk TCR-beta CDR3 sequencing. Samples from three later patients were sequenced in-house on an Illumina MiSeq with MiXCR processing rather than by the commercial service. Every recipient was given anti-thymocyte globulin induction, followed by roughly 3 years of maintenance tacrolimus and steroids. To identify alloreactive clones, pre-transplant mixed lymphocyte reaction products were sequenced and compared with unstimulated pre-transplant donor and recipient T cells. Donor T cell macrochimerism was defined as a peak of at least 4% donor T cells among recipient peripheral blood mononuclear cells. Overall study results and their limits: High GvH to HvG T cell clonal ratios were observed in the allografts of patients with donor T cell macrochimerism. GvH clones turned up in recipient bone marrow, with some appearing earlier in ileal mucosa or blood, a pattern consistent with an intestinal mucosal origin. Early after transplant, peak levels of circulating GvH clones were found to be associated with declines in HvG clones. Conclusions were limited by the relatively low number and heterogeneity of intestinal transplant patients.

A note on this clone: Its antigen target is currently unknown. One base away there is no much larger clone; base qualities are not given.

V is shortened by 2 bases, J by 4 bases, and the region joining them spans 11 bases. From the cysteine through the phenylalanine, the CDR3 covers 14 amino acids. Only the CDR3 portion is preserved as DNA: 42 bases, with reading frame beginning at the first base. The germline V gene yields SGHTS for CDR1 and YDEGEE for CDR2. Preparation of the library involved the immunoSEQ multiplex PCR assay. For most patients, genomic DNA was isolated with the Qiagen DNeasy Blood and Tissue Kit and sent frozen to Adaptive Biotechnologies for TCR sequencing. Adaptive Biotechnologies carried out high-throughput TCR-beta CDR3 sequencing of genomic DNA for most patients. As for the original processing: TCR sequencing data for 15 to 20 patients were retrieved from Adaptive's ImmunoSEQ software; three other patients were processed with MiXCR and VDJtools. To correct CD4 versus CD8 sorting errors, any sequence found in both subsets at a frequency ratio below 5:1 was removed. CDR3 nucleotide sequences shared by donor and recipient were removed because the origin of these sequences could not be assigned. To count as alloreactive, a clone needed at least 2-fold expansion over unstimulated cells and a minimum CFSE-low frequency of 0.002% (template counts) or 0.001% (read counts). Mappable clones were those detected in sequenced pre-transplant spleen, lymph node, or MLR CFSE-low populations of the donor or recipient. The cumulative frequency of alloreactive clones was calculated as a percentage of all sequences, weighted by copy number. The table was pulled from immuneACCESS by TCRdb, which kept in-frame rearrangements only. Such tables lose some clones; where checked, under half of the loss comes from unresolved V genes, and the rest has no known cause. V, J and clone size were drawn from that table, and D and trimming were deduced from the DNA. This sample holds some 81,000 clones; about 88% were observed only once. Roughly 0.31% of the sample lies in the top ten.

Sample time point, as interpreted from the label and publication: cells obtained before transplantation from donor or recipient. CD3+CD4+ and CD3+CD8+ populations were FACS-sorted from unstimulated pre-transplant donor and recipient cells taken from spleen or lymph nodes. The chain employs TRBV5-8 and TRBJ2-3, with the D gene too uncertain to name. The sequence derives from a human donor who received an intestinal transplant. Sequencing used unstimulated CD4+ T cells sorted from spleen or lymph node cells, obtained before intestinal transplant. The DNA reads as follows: TGTGCCAGCAGCTTACCAGTACGCCCAGATACGCAGTATTTT. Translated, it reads CASSLPVRPDTQYF.